This T cell receptor (beta chain) was obtained from a study of blood T cell repertoires in COVID-19. CDR1 and CDR2 from the germline V gene are GTSNPN and SVGIG (reference sequence). The CDR3 is 14 residues long. V was clipped by 2 bases and J by 0 bases, with 7 bases between them. Profiling relied on immunoSEQ multiplex PCR, and the TCRdb table lists in-frame clones only, not all of them. This sample has 470,000 or so clones; approximately 90% occur once, and the top ten carry approximately 2%. Participants were aged roughly 18 to 95 years, lived in around 25 US areas, and enrolled virtually. Self-reported history from a screening survey and questionnaire set each donor's cohort.

This TCR was recovered from a woman aged 18-29 years with acute COVID-19. The sequenced sample consisted of PBMCs or T cells enriched from blood (not recorded which). The J gene is TRBJ2-2, the V gene TRBV30, with D possibly TRBD2 on 5 matching bases. CDR3 coding DNA: TGTGCCTGGAGTAAGACTACGAACACCGGGGAGCTGTTTTTT. Encoded protein: CAWSKTTNTGELFF.